This entry describes one TCR beta chain. Its antigen is not yet known. Base qualities are not recorded, but no much larger clone differs from it by a single base. The CDR3 contains 15 residues, cysteine and phenylalanine counted. The entry retains the CDR3 DNA only, 45 bases that are in frame from base 1. Trimming costs V 5 bases and J 3 bases, and their ends lie 14 bases apart. The germline V gene supplies CDR1 SGHTA and CDR2 FQGTGA. The immunoSEQ Assay, a bias-controlled multiplex PCR, was used to amplify TCRbeta CDR3 regions from genomic DNA. The paper's data handling went like this. Within the assay, amplification of reference gene primers was used to estimate how many nucleated cells each sample contained. To quantify the absolute abundance of each unique TCRbeta CDR3 rearrangement, sequence reads were collapsed and filtered. Productive Simpson clonality was computed per sample as the square root of Simpson's diversity index over productive rearrangements. TCRdb took this table from immuneACCESS and kept in-frame rearrangements with V and J called. Such tables lack part of the clones; where checked against another copy, unresolved V genes explain under half of the gap, and the rest is unexplained. Clonal size and the V and J genes are those of that table, whereas D and trimming came from the DNA. This sample is represented by around 250,000 clones; around four fifths of them were singletons. The ten largest clonotypes hold about 2% of the sample.

The sample comes from a study of blood T cell repertoires in COVID-19 (dated by TCRdb to 2020 to 2022). Broadly, across the study: The collaborator samples originated in the United States, Italy and Spain and spanned the acute and convalescent phases of COVID-19. A de-identified subject ID, COVID-19 status, age in years and sex were almost always included in the sample metadata. HLA class I and class II types, where available, came from metadata supplied by the sample provider rather than from assay-based typing. The samples were drawn from the first 160 participants of the ongoing ImmuneRACE study and from under 1,500 subjects provided by 6 global collaborators. The material from the prospective study consisted of cDNA or gDNA derived from T cells, B-cell-depleted T cells, or PBMCs. The repertoires were released in a freely available public database meant as a resource for research on the immune response to SARS-CoV-2. Deeply sampled blood TCRbeta repertoires from subjects exposed to, actively infected with, or recovered from COVID-19 were included in the dataset. General conclusions and limits of the study: The quantity of clinical and demographic metadata differed by source and by participant and was supplied without curation.

Samples from volunteer blood donors who had recovered from COVID-19 were contributed by a second Seattle source. Collaborating institutions collected whole blood in K2EDTA tubes following their own protocols. For TCRbeta analysis, collaborator samples were shipped as frozen whole blood, as isolated PBMCs, or as DNA extracted from either sample type. The sequenced sample was peripheral blood. The TCR comes from a man aged 25-40 years who had recovered from COVID-19. The chain links TRBV7-3 with TRBJ2-1; the D gene is perhaps TRBD2, on 6 matching bases. In nucleotide form, the sequence is TGTGCCAGCAGCCCCTCGGAGGGAAACTACAATGAGCAGTTCTTC. It specifies CASSPSEGNYNEQFF. With all but the CDR3 taken from the reference TRBV7-3 and TRBJ2-1 genes, the full variable domain is: GAGVSQTPSNKVTEKGKYVELRCDPISGHTALYWYRQSLGQGPEFLIYFQGTGAADDSGLPNDRFFAVRPEGSVSTLKIQRTERGDSAVYLCASSPSEGNYNEQFFGPGTRLTVL.